This TCR beta chain is drawn from a study of control samples from healthy donors and cancer patients (dated by TCRdb to between 2020 and 2021). According to the germline V gene, CDR1 reads SGHTA and CDR2 reads FQGNSA. V is reduced by 5 bases and J by 2 bases, leaving a spacing of 8 bases between them. From the cysteine through the phenylalanine, the CDR3 covers 13 amino acids. Only CDR3 DNA is held: 39 bases, read in frame from base 1. To note about this clone: Its antigen is not yet known. Qualities for individual bases were not recorded, and no much larger clone is one base off.

Library prep was done by the immunoSEQ multiplex PCR assay. TCRdb mirrors the immuneACCESS table, restricted to in-frame sequences. Some clones are absent from its copies; in checked studies, under half trace to an unresolved V gene, and the reason for the others is unknown. Recorded for this sample are tens of thousands of clones; about nine tenths of them occurred a single time. The top ten clonotypes cover 4.5% to 7% of the sample. This clonotype was sampled from a man aged 45-65 years in good health. Sequencing was performed on blood. Recombination connected TRBV7-2 to TRBJ2-3; there is no confident call for the D gene. The DNA sequence is TGTGCCAGCAGCGTAAGGGACACAGATACGCAGTATTTT. It translates as CASSVRDTDTQYF.